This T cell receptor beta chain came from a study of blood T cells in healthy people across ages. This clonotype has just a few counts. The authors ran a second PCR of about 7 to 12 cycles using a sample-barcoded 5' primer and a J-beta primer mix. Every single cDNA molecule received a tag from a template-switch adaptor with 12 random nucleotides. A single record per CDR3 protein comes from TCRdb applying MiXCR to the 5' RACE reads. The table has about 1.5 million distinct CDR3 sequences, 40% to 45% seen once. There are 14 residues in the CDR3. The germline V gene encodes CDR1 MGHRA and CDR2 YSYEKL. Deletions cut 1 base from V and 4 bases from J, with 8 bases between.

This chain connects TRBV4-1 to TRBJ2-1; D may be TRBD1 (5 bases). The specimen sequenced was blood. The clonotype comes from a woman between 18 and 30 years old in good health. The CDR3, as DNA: TGCGCCAGCAGCCAAGTAAAGGGGTACAATGAGCAGTTCTTC. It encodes CASSQVKGYNEQFF.